One and the same sample provided the 11 T cell receptor beta chains below, sequenced in a study of early T cells in non-severe SARS-CoV-2 infection (dated by TCRdb to the early 2020s). The library was produced with 5' RACE. Instrument used: NextSeq 500. Through fastp at Q25 and MiXCR, TCRdb rebuilt clones from the public reads, retaining in-frame beta chains. Merged by CDR3 protein, the rows form single entries marked with the most common genes and DNA. This sample comprises about 63,000 distinct CDR3 sequences, approximately 12% of them detected only once. Approximately 4.6% of the sample belongs to the ten largest clones. The sample was whole blood. The receptors originated from an adult who was a healthcare worker with PCR-confirmed SARS-CoV-2 infection or an uninfected control (not recorded which).

This clonotype was detected many times. The CDR3 loop reads CSVDDTLTYEQYF. CDR3 sequence (DNA): TGCAGCGTTGACGACACATTAACCTACGAGCAGTACTTC. V is TRBV29-1 and J is TRBJ2-7; D unresolved. Germline lookup yields CDR1 SQVTM and CDR2 ANQGSEA. The CDR3 consists of 13 residues. Trimming shortened V by 3 bases and J by 2 bases, and 11 bases separated the two germline ends.

This clonotype was observed at least ten times. J is TRBJ2-3 and V is TRBV6-1, with a weak D call TRBD2 (6 bases). This CDR3 region has 15 residues. Trimming left V 0 bases short and J 2 bases short, with 9 bases between. Per germline, CDR1 MNHNS and CDR2 SASEGT. CDR3: CASSEAGSVTDTQYF. DNA of the CDR3: TGTGCCAGCAGTGAAGCCGGGAGCGTCACAGATACGCAGTATTTT.

This clonotype has at least ten counts. The chain combines TRBV7-2 with TRBJ1-4; D possibly corresponds to TRBD1 (6 bases). The CDR3 loop spans 15 amino acids. Germline CDR1 is SGHTA and CDR2 is FQGNSA. Trimming left V 5 bases short and J 8 bases short, with 18 bases between. Here the CDR3 reads CASSGAGALGEKLFF. For the CDR3, the DNA is TGTGCCAGCAGCGGCGCAGGGGCCCTAGGGGAAAAACTGTTTTTT.

This clonotype occurred many times. Written as DNA, the CDR3 is TGTGCCAGCAGCTCCGAAACCGGGACAGGGAACAATGAGCAGTTCTTC. This sequence encodes CASSSETGTGNNEQFF. The chain couples TRBV7-2 to TRBJ2-1; 9 bases are a match to TRBD1. V lost 4 bases, J lost 5 bases, and 9 bases stayed unmatched. Germline CDR1 reads SGHTA; CDR2 reads FQGNSA. The CDR3 spans 16 residues.

This clonotype was counted at least ten times. The J gene is TRBJ2-4, the V gene TRBV28, with no clear D. Germline-derived CDR1 and CDR2 are MDHEN and SYDVKM. The CDR3 runs to 15 residues. Deletions cut 0 bases from V and 0 bases from J, with 6 bases between. The CDR3 DNA reads TGTGCCAGCAGTTTATGGTCGATAGCCAAAAACATTCAGTACTTC. This translates into CASSLWSIAKNIQYF.

This clonotype was detected ten times or more. CDR3 loop: CASSLGQTSNYGYTF. The CDR3 DNA is TGTGCCAGCAGTCTAGGACAGACCTCTAACTATGGCTACACCTTC. The gene calls are TRBV12-3 or TRBV12-4 and TRBJ1-2, with a tentative D call TRBD1 (6 bases). This CDR3 region has 15 residues. The ends were cut back, 5 bases at V and 0 bases at J, with 13 bases in the middle.

This chain connects TRBV29-1 to TRBJ2-3; D gene ambiguous. Trimming stripped 5 bases from V and 0 bases from J, with 3 bases between. Germline loops: CDR1 SQVTM, CDR2 ANQGSEA. The CDR3 extends over 11 amino acids. The chain's CDR3 is CSVLSTDTQYF. The CDR3, as DNA: TGCAGCGTTCTCAGCACAGATACGCAGTATTTT.

This clonotype was seen repeatedly, ten times or more. The CDR3 loop reads CASSQEGVGGGDTQYF. DNA for the CDR3: TGTGCCAGCAGCCAAGAAGGGGTAGGAGGCGGCGATACGCAGTATTTT. This sequence joins TRBV3-1 and TRBJ2-3, with D possibly called TRBD1 or TRBD2 (5 bases each). Germline CDR1 reads LGHDT; CDR2 reads YNNKEL (reference sequence). This CDR3 is 16 amino acids long. Trimming took 0 bases from V and 6 from J, leaving 16 bases between them.

This clonotype was seen a few times. The chain couples TRBV27 to TRBJ1-2; D is possibly TRBD1 (6 bases). Trimming left V 3 bases short and J 6 bases short, with 17 bases between. Germline assignment: CDR1 MNHEY and CDR2 SMNVEV (reference sequence). This CDR3 is 15 amino acids long. Here the CDR3 reads CASSLGQSGADGYTF. The CDR3 DNA is TGTGCCAGCAGTTTGGGGCAATCAGGGGCAGATGGCTACACCTTC.

The J gene is TRBJ2-7, the V gene TRBV6-5; 8 bases fit TRBD1. Germline V gives CDR1 MNHEY, CDR2 SVGAGI. Losses at the gene ends were 5 bases for V and 2 bases for J; bases not matched to a gene: 8. The CDR3 extends over 15 amino acids. CDR3 sequence: CASSRRQGQAYEQYF. As DNA, the CDR3 is TGTGCCAGCAGTCGACGACAGGGACAGGCCTACGAGCAGTACTTC.

In its sample, this clonotype was seen many times. V usage is TRBV7-8 and J usage is TRBJ1-1, with unresolved D. Trimming left V 1 base short and J 1 base short, with 10 bases between. The CDR3 spans 15 residues. Germline V lookup: CDR1 SGHVS, CDR2 FQNEAQ. Here the CDR3 reads CASSLDSQGNTEAFF. The CDR3 DNA sequence: TGTGCCAGCAGCTTAGACAGTCAAGGGAACACTGAAGCTTTCTTT.